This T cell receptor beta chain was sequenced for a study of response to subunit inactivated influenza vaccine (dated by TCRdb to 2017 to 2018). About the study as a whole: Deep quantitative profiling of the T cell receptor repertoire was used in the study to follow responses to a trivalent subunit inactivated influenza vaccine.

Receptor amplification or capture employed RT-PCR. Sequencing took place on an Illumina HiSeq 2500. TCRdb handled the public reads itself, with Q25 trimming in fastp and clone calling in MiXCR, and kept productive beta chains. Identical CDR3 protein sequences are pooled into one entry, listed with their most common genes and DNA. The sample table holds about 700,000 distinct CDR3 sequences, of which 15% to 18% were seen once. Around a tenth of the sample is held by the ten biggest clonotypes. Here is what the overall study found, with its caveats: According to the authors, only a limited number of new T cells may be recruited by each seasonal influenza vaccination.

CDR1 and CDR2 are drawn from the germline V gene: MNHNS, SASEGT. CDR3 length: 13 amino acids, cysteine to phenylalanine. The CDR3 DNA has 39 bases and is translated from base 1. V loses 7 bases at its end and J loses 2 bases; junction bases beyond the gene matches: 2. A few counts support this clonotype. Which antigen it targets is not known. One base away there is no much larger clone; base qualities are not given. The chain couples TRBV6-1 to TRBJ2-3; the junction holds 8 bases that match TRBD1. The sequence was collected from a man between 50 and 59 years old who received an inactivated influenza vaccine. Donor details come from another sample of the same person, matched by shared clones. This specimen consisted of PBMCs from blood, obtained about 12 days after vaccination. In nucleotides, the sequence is TGTGCCAGCACGACAGGGGCCACAGATACGCAGTATTTT. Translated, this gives CASTTGATDTQYF.